The 23 T cell receptor beta chains presented below share a single source sample, sequenced in a study of T-cell memory formation after mild COVID-19. MiXCR, run by TCRdb on the 5' RACE reads, gives a single entry per CDR3 protein. The sample has about 270,000 distinct CDR3 sequences, around 15% seen once. The sample comprised PBMCs or a T cell subset sorted from them (not recorded which). These receptors came from a man aged 18 to 29 who had mild COVID-19 (a few samples of this study predate the infection). Cell type and time point are not known.

This clonotype came up a few times. The chain employs TRBV2 and TRBJ1-1, with D uncertain. The V end was cut by 7 bases, the J end by 9 bases, with 15 bases between. Germline V lookup: CDR1 SNHLY, CDR2 FYNNEI. The CDR3 runs 12 residues. The CDR3 is CASNRMQTQAFF. CDR3 DNA: TGTGCCAGCAATCGTATGCAAACCCAAGCTTTCTTT.

V gene TRBV7-6 combines with J gene TRBJ2-1; 8 bases map to TRBD1. Germline-derived CDR1 and CDR2 are SGHVS and FNYEAQ. This CDR3 has 13 amino acids. With 6 bases clipped from V and 5 bases from J, the junction kept 3 bases outside the gene matches. This CDR3 reads CASRGQGHNEQFF. Written as DNA, the CDR3 is TGTGCCAGCAGAGGACAGGGACACAATGAGCAGTTCTTC. Using reference TRBV7-6 and TRBJ2-1 for the parts outside the CDR3, the full variable domain is GAGVSQSPRYKVTKRGQDVALRCDPISGHVSLYWYRQALGQGPEFLTYFNYEAQQDKSGLPNDRFSAERPEGSISTLTIQRTEQRDSAMYRCASRGQGHNEQFFGPGTRLTVL.

This clonotype was picked up a small number of times. The CDR3 sequence is CASSQDWIPNTDTQYF. DNA for the CDR3: TGCGCCAGCAGCCAAGACTGGATACCTAACACAGATACGCAGTATTTT. This sequence joins TRBV4-1 and TRBJ2-3; D gene unclear. This CDR3 region has 16 residues. Looked up from germline, CDR1 is MGHRA and CDR2 is YSYEKL. V lost 0 bases, J lost 2 bases, and 12 bases lay in between.

The DNA for the CDR3 is TGTGCCATCAGTGACCCTCCTCCCCGGGACACCTACACAGATACGCAGTATTTT. Residues: CAISDPPPRDTYTDTQYF. The genes are TRBV10-3 and TRBJ2-3; D possibly corresponds to TRBD1 (6 bases). V lost 3 bases, J lost 2 bases, and 21 bases lay in between. Germline lookup yields CDR1 ENHRY and CDR2 SYGVKD. This CDR3 comprises 18 residues.

This clonotype has ten or more counts. This sequence joins TRBV7-8 and TRBJ1-6; TRBD1 agrees at 7 bases. Germline trimming cut 4 bases from V and 5 bases from J; bases unmatched to any gene: 5. Germline V lookup: CDR1 SGHVS, CDR2 FQNEAQ. The CDR3 is made up of 15 amino acids. CDR3 coding DNA: TGTGCCAGCAGCTACGGACAGGTGGATAATTCACCCCTCCACTTT. This sequence encodes CASSYGQVDNSPLHF.

In its sample, this clonotype was seen a few times. J is TRBJ2-7 and V is TRBV6-2 or TRBV6-3; no definite D call. The V gene lost 4 bases and the J gene lost 4 bases, with 11 bases spanning the gap. Germline CDR1 and CDR2: MNHEY and SVGEGT. The length of the CDR3 is 13 residues. CDR3 DNA: TGTGCCAGCAGTTCTGGCAGAACTTACGAGCAGTACGTC. Its protein is CASSSGRTYEQYV.

The chain links TRBV9 to TRBJ2-3; 8 nucleotides agree with TRBD2. Trimming at V came to 3 bases and at J to 5 bases, leaving 11 bases not matched to a gene. The CDR3 totals 16 residues. CDR1 and CDR2 (germline): SGDLS, YYNGEE. The CDR3 region is CASSESPGLVVDTQYF. The DNA for the CDR3 is TGTGCCAGCAGCGAGAGCCCGGGACTAGTAGTAGATACGCAGTATTTT.

The chain links TRBV5-1 to TRBJ2-1; D perhaps matches TRBD2 (6 bases). Germline loops: CDR1 SGHRS, CDR2 YFSETQ. V gave up 1 base and J gave up 7 bases, with 9 bases separating them. The CDR3 runs to 13 residues. In nucleotides, the CDR3 is TGCGCCAGCAGCTTGCGGGGGAGGAATGAGCAGTTCTTC. It is translated as CASSLRGRNEQFF.

This clonotype was found a few times. The gene calls are TRBV27 and TRBJ2-2, with TRBD1 matching over 8 bases. The CDR3 has 17 amino acids. Germline CDR1 MNHEY, CDR2 SMNVEV (reference sequence). The ends lost 5 bases at V and 3 bases at J; junction bases unmatched: 11. The chain's CDR3 is CASSQSRQGWDTGELFF. The DNA of the CDR3 is TGTGCCAGCAGTCAATCTCGACAGGGGTGGGACACCGGGGAGCTGTTTTTT.

In its sample, this clonotype was seen a few times. V usage is TRBV3-1 and J usage is TRBJ2-2; D might be TRBD1 (5 bases). CDR1 and CDR2 from the germline V gene are LGHDT and YNNKEL (reference sequence). Trimming cost V 1 base and J 4 bases, with 13 bases left between them. The CDR3 loop spans 16 amino acids. The DNA for the CDR3 is TGTGCCAGCAGCCAAGGCTGGGGCCGGAGCACCGGGGAGCTGTTTTTT. Protein product: CASSQGWGRSTGELFF. Using reference TRBV3-1 and TRBJ2-2 for the parts outside the CDR3, the full variable domain is DTAVSQTPKYLVTQMGNDKSIKCEQNLGHDTMYWYKQDSKKFLKIMFSYNNKELIINETVPNRFSPKSPDKAHLNLHINSLELGDSAVYFCASSQGWGRSTGELFFGEGSRLTVL.

This clonotype has a handful of counts. The chain joins TRBV7-2 to TRBJ2-5, with D tentatively TRBD2 (5 bases). The ends were cut back, 0 bases at V and 1 base at J, with 12 bases in the middle. Per germline, CDR1 SGHTA and CDR2 FQGNSA. The CDR3 totals 16 residues. The CDR3 DNA follows: TGTGCCAGCAGCTTAGCGTTCAGCGGAGGCCAAGAGACCCAGTACTTC. The encoded protein is CASSLAFSGGQETQYF.

Only a few counts were recorded for this clonotype. The chain couples TRBV5-1 to TRBJ2-2; TRBD2 might be the D (6 bases). V lost 10 bases to trimming and J lost 0 bases, with 7 bases between them. This CDR3 comprises 12 residues. Germline V gene lookup returns CDR1 SGHRS and CDR2 YFSETQ. The CDR3 DNA reads as TGCGCCGGCGGGGCGAACACCGGGGAGCTGTTTTTT. Translated, it gives CAGGANTGELFF.

The rearrangement joins TRBV2 to TRBJ2-5; either TRBD1 or TRBD2 may fit D (5 bases each). The CDR3 has 13 amino acids. Per the germline V gene, CDR1 is SNHLY and CDR2 is FYNNEI. V lost 3 bases and J 4 bases, leaving 9 bases between the germline ends. The CDR3 DNA is TGTGCCAGCAGTGATGGGGGTGCAGAGACCCAGTACTTC. Amino acid sequence: CASSDGGAETQYF.

This clonotype was seen a handful of times. The chain joins TRBV6-5 to TRBJ1-6, with 7 nucleotides matching TRBD1. This CDR3 has 14 amino acids. The V segment lost 6 bases and the J segment 9 bases; nucleotides outside the gene matches: 8. Germline V gene sequence: CDR1 MNHEY, CDR2 SVGAGI. The chain's CDR3 is CASRNDRAGSPLHF. In DNA, the CDR3 is TGTGCCAGCAGAAACGACAGGGCGGGTTCACCCCTCCACTTT.

This clonotype has more than one count but fewer than ten. The J gene is TRBJ2-5, the V gene TRBV2; D is tentatively TRBD1 or TRBD2 (5 bases each). Trimming shortened V by 8 bases and J by 5 bases, and 12 bases separated the two germline ends. The CDR3 consists of 12 residues. Germline assignment: CDR1 SNHLY and CDR2 FYNNEI. CDR3 sequence (DNA): TGTGCCAGCGCAGCCGAGGGGGAGACCCAGTACTTC. Residues: CASAAEGETQYF.

This chain links TRBV6-2 or TRBV6-3 with TRBJ1-5; TRBD1 is a possible D gene (6 bases). Deletions cut 4 bases from V and 5 bases from J, with 12 bases between. The CDR3 is 14 amino acids. Germline V gene lookup returns CDR1 MNHEY and CDR2 SVGEGT. Here the CDR3 reads CASSWGGGDQPQHF. DNA of the CDR3: TGTGCCAGCAGTTGGGGAGGGGGAGATCAGCCCCAGCATTTT.

The chain combines TRBV10-3 with TRBJ2-2; D is perhaps TRBD1 (6 bases). V was cut by 7 bases and J by 4 bases, with 19 bases left in between. The CDR3 is made up of 16 amino acids. Germline-derived CDR1 and CDR2 are ENHRY and SYGVKD. This CDR3 reads CAITNPQGLGTGELFF. The CDR3 DNA follows: TGTGCCATCACTAACCCACAGGGATTGGGCACCGGGGAGCTGTTTTTT.

This clonotype was seen more than once but under ten times. CDR3 sequence: CASSAESRSPLHF. CDR3 sequence (DNA): TGTGCCAGCAGTGCTGAGTCTCGGTCACCCCTCCACTTT. The gene calls are TRBV2 and TRBJ1-6; D unresolved. The length of the CDR3 is 13 residues. V lost 4 bases to trimming and J lost 10 bases, with 11 bases between them. CDR1 and CDR2 from the germline V gene are SNHLY and FYNNEI.

The chain links TRBV6-1 to TRBJ2-1; D ambiguous. The CDR3 spans 12 residues. The germline V gene encodes CDR1 MNHNS and CDR2 SASEGT. The V gene lost 6 bases and the J gene lost 3 bases, with 6 bases spanning the gap. The CDR3 DNA reads as TGTGCCAGCAGCCCTTTCTACAATGAGCAGTTCTTC. Protein: CASSPFYNEQFF.

This clonotype has a handful of counts. The chain recombines TRBV7-2 with TRBJ2-7; no clear D. Trimming left V 3 bases short and J 0 bases short, with 6 bases between. CDR1 SGHTA and CDR2 FQGNSA come from the germline V gene. CDR3 length equals 13 residues. The CDR3 DNA reads as TGTGCCAGCAGCTTTGATCACTCCTACGAGCAGTACGTC. Protein: CASSFDHSYEQYV.

This clonotype showed up just a few times. An end of the junction does not agree with germline; a read error may underlie this. The chain combines TRBV20-1 with TRBJ2-7; D unclear. This CDR3 has 13 amino acids. Per germline, CDR1 DFQATT and CDR2 SNEGSKA (reference sequence). The CDR3, as DNA: TGCAGAGCTAGAGATGGCAGAGATTACGAGCAGTACTTC. It encodes CRARDGRDYEQYF.

This clonotype was picked up a small number of times. V and J are TRBV5-6 and TRBJ2-2; the D gene is possibly TRBD2 (5 bases). The CDR3 is made up of 13 amino acids. Per germline, CDR1 SGHDT and CDR2 YYEEEE. With 6 bases removed from V and 6 bases from J, the gap between germline ends came to 12 bases. CDR3 sequence reads: CASKLAGAGELFF. The CDR3 nucleotides are TGTGCCAGCAAGCTGGCCGGGGCCGGGGAGCTGTTTTTT.

The count of this clonotype is one. The J gene is TRBJ1-2, the V gene TRBV12-3 or TRBV12-4; weak D call: TRBD1 (6 bases). The CDR3 extends over 14 amino acids. Trimming took off 4 bases at V and 7 bases at J, with 16 bases between the two ends. The CDR3 DNA reads as TGTGCCAGCAGTTCAGAGGGGGACCGGGCTGGCTACACCTTC. This translates into CASSSEGDRAGYTF.